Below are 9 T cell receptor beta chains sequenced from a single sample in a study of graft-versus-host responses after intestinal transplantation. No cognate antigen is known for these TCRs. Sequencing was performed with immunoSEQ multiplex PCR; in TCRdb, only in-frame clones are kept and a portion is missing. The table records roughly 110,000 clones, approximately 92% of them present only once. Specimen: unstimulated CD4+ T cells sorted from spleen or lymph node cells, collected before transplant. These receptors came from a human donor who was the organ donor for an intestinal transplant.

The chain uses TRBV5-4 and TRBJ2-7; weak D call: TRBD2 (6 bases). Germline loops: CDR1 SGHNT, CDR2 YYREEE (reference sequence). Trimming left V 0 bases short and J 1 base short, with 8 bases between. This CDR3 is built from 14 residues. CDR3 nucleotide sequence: TGTGCCAGCAGCTTGGGGGGGGTTTCCTACGAGCAGTACTTC. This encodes CASSLGGVSYEQYF.

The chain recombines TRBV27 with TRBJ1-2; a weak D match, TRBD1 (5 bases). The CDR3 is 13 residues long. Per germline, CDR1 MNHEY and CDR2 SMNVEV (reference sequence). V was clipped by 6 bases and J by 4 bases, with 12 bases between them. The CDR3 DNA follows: TGTGCCAGCAGGGATCAGGGCCCCTATGGCTACACCTTC. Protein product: CASRDQGPYGYTF.

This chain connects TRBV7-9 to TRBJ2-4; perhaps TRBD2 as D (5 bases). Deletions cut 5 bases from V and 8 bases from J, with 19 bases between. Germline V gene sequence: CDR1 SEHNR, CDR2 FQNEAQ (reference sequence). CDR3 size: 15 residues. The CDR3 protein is CASSAGRGTLDIQYF. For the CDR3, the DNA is TGTGCCAGCAGCGCAGGACGGGGAACGCTGGACATTCAGTACTTC.

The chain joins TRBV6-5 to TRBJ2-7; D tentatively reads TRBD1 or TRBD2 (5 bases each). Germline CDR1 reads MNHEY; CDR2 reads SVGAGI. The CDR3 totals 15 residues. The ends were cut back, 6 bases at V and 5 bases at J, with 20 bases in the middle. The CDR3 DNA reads TGTGCCAGCAGCCGGCCGGGGCCCTCCTCGGACGAGCAGTACTTC. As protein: CASSRPGPSSDEQYF.

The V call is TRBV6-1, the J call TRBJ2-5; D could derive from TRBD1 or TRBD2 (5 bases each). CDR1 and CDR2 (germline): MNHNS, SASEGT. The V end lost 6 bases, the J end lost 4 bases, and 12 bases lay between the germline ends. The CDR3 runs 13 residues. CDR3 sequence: CASRGVLGETQYF. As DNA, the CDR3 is TGTGCCAGCAGGGGGGTGCTGGGAGAGACCCAGTACTTC.

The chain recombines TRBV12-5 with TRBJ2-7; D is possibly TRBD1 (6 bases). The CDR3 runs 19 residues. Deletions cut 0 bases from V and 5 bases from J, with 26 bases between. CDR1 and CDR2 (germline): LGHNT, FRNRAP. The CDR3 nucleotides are TGTGCTAGTGGTTTGGTCCTCGGGACACTCGGTGGGGCATTTCACGAGCAGTACTTC. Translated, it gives CASGLVLGTLGGAFHEQYF.

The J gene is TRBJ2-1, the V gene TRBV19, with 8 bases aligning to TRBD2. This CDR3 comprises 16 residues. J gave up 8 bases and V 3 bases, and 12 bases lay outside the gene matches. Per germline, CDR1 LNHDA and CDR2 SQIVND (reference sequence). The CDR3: CASSIIGVAGSDEQFF. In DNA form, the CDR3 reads TGTGCCAGTAGTATTATCGGGGTAGCGGGATCGGATGAGCAGTTCTTC.

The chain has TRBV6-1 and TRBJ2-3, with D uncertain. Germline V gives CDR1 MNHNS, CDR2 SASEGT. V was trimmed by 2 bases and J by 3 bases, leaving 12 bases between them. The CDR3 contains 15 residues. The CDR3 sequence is CASSETFGRTDTQYF. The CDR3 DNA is TGTGCCAGCAGTGAAACGTTCGGGCGAACAGATACGCAGTATTTT.

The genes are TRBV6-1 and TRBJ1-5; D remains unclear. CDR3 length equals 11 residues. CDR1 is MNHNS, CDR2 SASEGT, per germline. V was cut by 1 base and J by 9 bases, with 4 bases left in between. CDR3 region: CASSEGPPQHF. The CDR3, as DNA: TGTGCCAGCAGTGAAGGGCCGCCCCAGCATTTT.